This note documents a single TCR beta chain sequence. Antigen specificity is unknown. Profiled with immunoSEQ multiplex PCR; TCRdb holds only in-frame clones, not every one. The repertoire has approximately 150,000 clones, about 89% of them found once; the top ten carry 5% to 5.5%. These data belong to a study of T cell responses to AZD1222 COVID-19 vaccine. Study in general: Pooling covered second doses at about 4 or about 12 weeks. Whole-study findings and limits: Clonal diversity may have been underestimated, and the donors were mostly white British, with more females than males. Spike-specific TCR breadth and depth went up after people got two AZD1222 doses. Just a handful of AZD1222 recipients tested seropositive at baseline.

The CDR3 has 16 amino acids. Trimming at V came to 1 base and at J to 3 bases, leaving 6 bases not matched to a gene. Germline V CDR1 and CDR2: SGHTA, FQGNSA. The material was peripheral blood, obtained on day 0 of AZD1222 vaccination. The sequence was obtained from an adult in good health. The chain combines TRBV7-2 with TRBJ2-7; 10 bases are a match to TRBD2. For the CDR3, the DNA is TGTGCCAGCAGCTTAGTTTCAGCGGGAGGGATCTACGAGCAGTACTTC. It yields the protein CASSLVSAGGIYEQYF.